Only one count was recorded for the clone carrying this T cell receptor (beta chain). Its antigen is unknown. The data were taken from a study of STAT3 mutations in large granular lymphocyte leukemia. Background on the study: Canonical activating STAT3 mutations were detected in roughly half of the longitudinally sequenced T-LGLL patients. Study conclusions and caveats: Some patients had persisting codominant clonotypes that could mask small clones. Every T-LGLL patient had at least one immunodominant TCRbeta clonotype. In several patients, dominant TCR clone burden exceeded STAT3 mutant burden. After therapy, about 35% of the 18 patients switched clonotypes, all new clones STAT3 wild type.

Germline CDR1 is MNHEY and CDR2 is SMNVEV (reference sequence). Trimming removed 6 bases from V and 7 bases from J, with 10 bases in between. This CDR3 is built from 12 residues. Sequencing was performed with immunoSEQ multiplex PCR; in TCRdb, only in-frame clones are kept and a portion is missing. The sample lists roughly 13,000 clones, roughly 88% occurring once. The sequencing input was PBMCs. The rearrangement links TRBV27 to TRBJ2-1; D remains ambiguous. The clonotype comes from a human donor with T large granular lymphocyte leukemia. Some clones in this sample may be carry-over from other donors' samples. The CDR3 spells CASRSPGNEQFF. The CDR3 nucleotides read TGTGCCAGCAGGTCACCGGGTAATGAGCAGTTCTTC.